What follows are 30 T cell receptor beta chains derived from one specimen sequenced in a study of T cell responses to AZD1222 COVID-19 vaccine. The data were produced by immunoSEQ multiplex PCR, yet TCRdb's version contains in-frame clones alone and is incomplete. Of 150,000 to 200,000 clones in the sample, approximately 94% were seen once. The sample was peripheral blood, taken on day 0 of AZD1222 vaccination. Receptors originate from an adult in good health.

The chain joins TRBV7-2 to TRBJ1-4; D might be TRBD1 (5 bases). Per germline, CDR1 SGHTA and CDR2 FQGNSA. V shed 5 bases and J shed 5 bases, with 21 bases lying between them. This CDR3 has 17 amino acids. In nucleotides, the CDR3 is TGTGCCAGCAGCCCCGAGACCCCCAGGGCCCAAAATGAAAAACTGTTTTTT. Its protein is CASSPETPRAQNEKLFF.

The V call is TRBV2, the J call TRBJ2-7, with 11 nucleotides matching TRBD2. V was clipped by 8 bases and J by 11 bases; unmatched bases: 8. Looked up from germline, CDR1 is SNHLY and CDR2 is FYNNEI. The CDR3 consists of 12 residues. CDR3 sequence (DNA): TGTGCCAGCGACCTAGCGGGAGGACTGGAGTACTTC. It encodes CASDLAGGLEYF.

This chain connects TRBV28 to TRBJ1-1, with D uncertain. Trimming removed 5 bases at V and 0 bases at J, with 7 bases between. From germline, CDR1 is MDHEN and CDR2 SYDVKM. The CDR3 is 13 residues long. The CDR3 DNA reads TGTGCCAGCAGTGGCGTTATGAACACTGAAGCTTTCTTT. Translated: CASSGVMNTEAFF.

The rearrangement links TRBV10-3 to TRBJ1-2, with a tentative D call TRBD1 (6 bases). CDR1 and CDR2 from the germline V gene are ENHRY and SYGVKD. Between the trimmed V and J ends, which lost 5 bases and 4 bases, there was a span of 17 bases. CDR3 size: 15 residues. CDR3 sequence (DNA): TGTGCCATCAGTAAACAGGGTATGGGCAGCTATGGCTACACCTTC. Translation: CAISKQGMGSYGYTF.

V usage is TRBV5-1 and J usage is TRBJ2-2; D uncertain. The germline V gene encodes CDR1 SGHRS and CDR2 YFSETQ. The V end lost 8 bases, the J end lost 6 bases, and 17 bases lay between the germline ends. The CDR3 is 14 residues long. CDR3 region: CASQDIPSPGELFF. The CDR3 DNA reads as TGCGCCAGTCAGGATATTCCAAGCCCCGGGGAGCTGTTTTTT. The whole variable domain, remainder taken from reference TRBV5-1 and TRBJ2-2, is KAGVTQTPRYLIKTRGQQVTLSCSPISGHRSVSWYQQTPGQGLQFLFEYFSETQRNKGNFPGRFSGRQFSNSRSEMNVSTLELGDSALYLCASQDIPSPGELFFGEGSRLTVL.

The chain is built from TRBV24-1 and TRBJ2-1; D not certain. This CDR3 has 14 residues. V dropped 2 bases and J dropped 5 bases, with 9 bases sitting between them. From germline, CDR1 is KGHDR and CDR2 SFDVKD. The CDR3 coding sequence is TGTGCCACCAGTGATTCGGACGCCAACAATGAGCAGTTCTTC. It codes for CATSDSDANNEQFF.

The J gene is TRBJ2-2, the V gene TRBV29-1; TRBD1 might be the D (6 bases). The CDR3 runs 13 residues. Germline loops: CDR1 SQVTM, CDR2 ANQGSEA. V dropped 7 bases and J dropped 6 bases, with 15 bases sitting between them. The DNA for the CDR3 is TGCAGCGATTCCCACAGGGTGGCCGGGGAGCTGTTTTTT. Its translation is CSDSHRVAGELFF.

The V call is TRBV28, the J call TRBJ1-3; 7 bases fit TRBD1. Germline V lookup: CDR1 MDHEN, CDR2 SYDVKM. V dropped 7 bases and J dropped 3; count of bases not matched to a gene: 6. This CDR3 contains 14 residues. CDR3 in DNA: TGTGCCAGCACACAGGGGATCATTGGAAACACCATATATTTT. It translates to CASTQGIIGNTIYF.

The chain links TRBV7-8 to TRBJ1-2; D possibly corresponds to TRBD1 (6 bases). Germline V gene data show CDR1 as SGHVS and CDR2 as FQNEAQ. Trimming removed 5 bases at V and 8 bases at J, with 21 bases between. This CDR3 is 15 amino acids long. As DNA, the CDR3 is TGTGCCAGCAGCCAATCTAGGACAGCACTCGAGGGCTACACCTTC. Its protein product is CASSQSRTALEGYTF. Supplemented by reference TRBV7-8 and TRBJ1-2, the full variable domain reads GAGVSQSPRYKVAKRGQDVALRCDPISGHVSLFWYQQALGQGPEFLTYFQNEAQLDKSGLPSDRFFAERPEGSVSTLKIQRTQQEDSAVYLCASSQSRTALEGYTFGSGTRLTVV.

The CDR3 nucleotides read TGTGCCAGCAGTTTGAAATTCCCGGGACATGGCTCTGGGGCCAACGTCCTGACTTTC. Translation gives CASSLKFPGHGSGANVLTF. The V and J genes are TRBV7-3 and TRBJ2-6, with D possibly being TRBD1 (6 bases). The ends were cut back, 6 bases at V and 0 bases at J, with 21 bases in the middle. Germline CDR1 reads SGHTA; CDR2 reads FQGTGA. This CDR3 is built from 19 residues.

The chain has TRBV28 and TRBJ2-1; D assignment may be TRBD1 or TRBD2 (5 bases each). Trimming removed 3 bases at V and 3 bases at J, with 12 bases between. CDR1 and CDR2 (germline): MDHEN, SYDVKM. CDR3 length: 15 residues. The CDR3 DNA follows: TGTGCCAGCAGTTTTATGGGGACCTTCTACAATGAGCAGTTCTTC. Residues: CASSFMGTFYNEQFF.

The V gene is TRBV4-1, the J gene TRBJ1-1, with D possibly matching TRBD1 (5 bases). The CDR3 spans 13 residues. The germline V gene encodes CDR1 MGHRA and CDR2 YSYEKL. Trimming cost V 1 base and J 5 bases, with 8 bases left between them. CDR3 DNA sequence: TGCGCCAGCAGCCAAGGGGGCTTTACTGAAGCTTTCTTT. Encoded protein: CASSQGGFTEAFF.

The chain couples TRBV5-1 to TRBJ2-2; tentative D call: TRBD1 (6 bases). The V and J ends lost 5 bases and 6 bases respectively, with 14 bases between them. Germline V gene data show CDR1 as SGHRS and CDR2 as YFSETQ. The CDR3 is made up of 14 amino acids. The CDR3 sequence: CASSSQGIAGELFF. The CDR3 DNA is TGCGCCAGCAGTTCACAGGGAATCGCCGGGGAGCTGTTTTTT.

The rearrangement links TRBV4-2 to TRBJ2-5, with D possibly TRBD1 on 6 matching bases. CDR3 length: 15 amino acids. V was shortened by 4 bases and J by 2 bases, with 14 bases between the two germline ends. Germline V gene data show CDR1 as LGHNA and CDR2 as YNFKEQ. The CDR3 DNA reads as TGTGCCAGCAGCCCTTACCCAGACAGGCAAGAGACCCAGTACTTC. It specifies CASSPYPDRQETQYF.

The chain carries TRBV24-1 and TRBJ1-1; a possible D gene is TRBD1 (6 bases). Per germline, CDR1 KGHDR and CDR2 SFDVKD. The CDR3 length is 14 residues. V dropped 9 bases and J dropped 1 base, with 14 bases sitting between them. This chain's CDR3 is CATSAPGANTEAFF. Written as DNA, the CDR3 is TGTGCCACCTCCGCGCCGGGGGCGAACACTGAAGCTTTCTTT.

The CDR3 DNA follows: TGTGCCAGCAGCTTGTCCCCCGGGGTTCCGCAGCCCCAGCATTTT. Protein: CASSLSPGVPQPQHF. The chain employs TRBV7-8 and TRBJ1-5; D uncertain. Trimming shortened V by 3 bases and J by 7 bases, and 16 bases separated the two germline ends. This CDR3 has 15 residues. The germline V gene encodes CDR1 SGHVS and CDR2 FQNEAQ.

This clone occurred a few times. V is TRBV7-9 and J is TRBJ2-1; D might be TRBD1 or TRBD2, each matching 5 bases. The CDR3 is 19 residues long. Germline CDR1 reads SEHNR; CDR2 reads FQNEAQ (reference sequence). The V gene lost 3 bases and the J gene lost 8 bases, with 29 bases spanning the gap. CDR3 amino acids: CASSLNKPSPGTRRHEQFF. As DNA, the CDR3 is TGTGCCAGCAGCTTGAACAAACCATCGCCTGGGACCCGTCGGCATGAGCAGTTCTTC. Together with reference TRBV7-9 and TRBJ2-1, the CDR3 gives the full variable domain: DTGVSQNPRHKITKRGQNVTFRCDPISEHNRLYWYRQTLGQGPEFLTYFQNEAQLEKSRLLSDRFSAERPKGSFSTLEIQRTEQGDSAMYLCASSLNKPSPGTRRHEQFFGPGTRLTVL.

The chain couples TRBV9 to TRBJ2-6, with a tentative D call TRBD1 (6 bases). CDR3 length: 15 residues. Trimming took off 4 bases at V and 4 bases at J, with 12 bases between the two ends. Germline CDR1 reads SGDLS; CDR2 reads YYNGEE. The DNA of the CDR3 is TGTGCCAGCAGCCTACAGGGTTCCGGGGCCAACGTCCTGACTTTC. Protein: CASSLQGSGANVLTF.

This CDR3 is CASPDGYEQYF. In DNA, the CDR3 is TGTGCCAGCCCCGACGGTTACGAGCAGTACTTC. The chain links TRBV6-5 to TRBJ2-7; no clear D gene. V shed 8 bases and J shed 4 bases, with 9 bases lying between them. The CDR3 covers 11 residues. Germline V lookup: CDR1 MNHEY, CDR2 SVGAGI.

This clone occurred once. The CDR3 region is CASSQDRIAGASETQYF. The CDR3 DNA reads as TGTGCCAGCAGCCAAGATCGTATAGCGGGAGCGTCTGAGACCCAGTACTTC. The genes are TRBV3-1 (or the pseudogene TRBV3-2) and TRBJ2-5, with TRBD2 identical over 9 bases. The CDR3 loop spans 17 amino acids. The germline V gene encodes CDR1 LGHDT and CDR2 YNNKEL (reference sequence). V trimming: 0 bases; J trimming: 5 bases; junction bases outside the gene matches: 10.

This clone was seen once. V is TRBV9 and J is TRBJ2-2; D remains ambiguous. This CDR3 spans 15 amino acids. Looked up from germline, CDR1 is SGDLS and CDR2 is YYNGEE. V lost 1 base and J 6 bases, leaving 13 bases between the germline ends. CDR3 protein: CASSVSPRRSGELFF. CDR3 bases: TGTGCCAGCAGCGTAAGCCCGAGACGGTCCGGGGAGCTGTTTTTT.

The chain employs TRBV5-8 and TRBJ1-2; D unresolved. The germline CDR1 and CDR2 sequences are SGHTS and YDEGEE. V was trimmed by 3 bases and J by 8 bases, leaving 14 bases between them. The CDR3 is 13 residues long. This chain's CDR3 is CASSSVGWRGYTF. DNA of the CDR3: TGTGCCAGCAGCTCAGTGGGGTGGAGGGGCTACACCTTC.

This clone came up once. This chain joins TRBV24-1 and TRBJ1-1; a possible D gene is TRBD1 (6 bases). The CDR3 length is 14 residues. Between the trimmed V and J ends, which lost 7 bases and 1 base, there was a span of 12 bases. Per the germline V gene, CDR1 is KGHDR and CDR2 is SFDVKD. The CDR3: CATRPTGWNTEAFF. The CDR3 DNA reads TGTGCCACCAGGCCGACAGGCTGGAACACTGAAGCTTTCTTT.

CDR3 DNA sequence: TGTGCCAGCAGACGAGGTACCGGGACAGGGGGCGCTGAGACCCAGTACTTC. It encodes CASRRGTGTGGAETQYF. The rearrangement joins TRBV11-2 to TRBJ2-5, with TRBD1 identical over 12 bases. The CDR3 sequence is 17 residues long. J lost 5 bases, V lost 6 bases, and 13 bases had no gene match. Germline CDR1 and CDR2: SGHAT and FQNNGV.

The chain uses TRBV5-6 and TRBJ1-2; D unresolved. The CDR3 runs to 14 residues. Germline CDR1 reads SGHDT; CDR2 reads YYEEEE. V was pared by 5 bases and J by 4 bases, with 15 bases between. The CDR3 DNA reads as TGTGCCAGCAGTCCCATGAGGCGAGGCTATGGCTACACCTTC. Translation gives CASSPMRRGYGYTF.

The rearrangement joins TRBV7-9 to TRBJ2-2, with 9 bases lining up with TRBD2. J lost 3 bases, V lost 6 bases, and 8 bases had no gene match. Germline values: CDR1 SEHNR, CDR2 FQNEAQ (reference sequence). The CDR3 extends over 16 amino acids. In nucleotides, the CDR3 is TGTGCCAGCAGACAAATAGCGGGAGCTGACACCGGGGAGCTGTTTTTT. Protein: CASRQIAGADTGELFF.

J is TRBJ2-1 and V is TRBV24-1, with D perhaps matching TRBD1 or TRBD2 (5 bases each). Germline assignment: CDR1 KGHDR and CDR2 SFDVKD. Trimming took 2 bases from V and 0 from J, leaving 7 bases between them. The CDR3 runs 15 residues. CDR3 coding DNA: TGTGCCACCAGTGATTCAGGGAGCTCCTACAATGAGCAGTTCTTC. It is translated as CATSDSGSSYNEQFF.

This chain uses TRBV12-3 or TRBV12-4 with TRBJ2-7; maybe TRBD1 (6 bases). The V and J ends lost 5 bases and 4 bases respectively, with 12 bases between them. The CDR3 is made up of 13 amino acids. CDR3 in amino acids: CASSPRTVYEQYF. Written as DNA, the CDR3 is TGTGCCAGCAGTCCACGGACAGTATACGAGCAGTACTTC.

The chain uses TRBV15 and TRBJ1-4, with TRBD1 matching 7 bases. Germline V gives CDR1 LNHNV, CDR2 YYDKDF (reference sequence). V shed 1 base, J shed 3 bases, and the junction held 8 bases outside the gene matches. The CDR3 is made up of 17 amino acids. The CDR3 loop reads CATSRVGGGASNEKLFF. DNA for the CDR3: TGTGCCACCAGCAGAGTAGGAGGGGGCGCTTCTAATGAAAAACTGTTTTTT.

The chain uses TRBV4-3 and TRBJ1-6; D not certain. From germline, CDR1 is LGHNA and CDR2 YSLEER. The CDR3 totals 13 residues. Trimming removed 8 bases at V and 9 bases at J, with 14 bases between. The CDR3 spells CASAKQTGSPLHF. In DNA, the CDR3 is TGCGCCAGCGCAAAACAAACCGGTTCACCCCTCCACTTT.